Shown below are 23 T cell receptor beta chains from a single sample sequenced in a study of response to subunit inactivated influenza vaccine. TCRdb reprocessed the RT-PCR reads via MiXCR and lists one record per CDR3 protein. In the table there are more than 150,000 distinct CDR3 sequences, about 10% of which are singletons. The input for sequencing was non-naive T cells sorted from PBMCs, taken on the day of vaccination. Receptors originate from a man between 50 and 59 years old who received an inactivated influenza vaccine.

This clonotype was picked up many times. The V gene is TRBV29-1, the J gene TRBJ2-7, with TRBD2 identical over 8 bases. V shed 6 bases and J 5 bases; nucleotides not matched to a gene: 9. CDR3 length equals 13 residues. The germline V gene encodes CDR1 SQVTM and CDR2 ANQGSEA. Here the CDR3 reads CSVDSGRANEQYF. CDR3 DNA: TGCAGCGTAGATTCCGGGAGGGCCAACGAGCAGTACTTC.

This sequence joins TRBV30 and TRBJ1-1; D ambiguous. The CDR3 spans 11 residues. Trimming removed 0 bases from V and 10 bases from J, with 9 bases in between. Germline assignment: CDR1 GTSNPN and CDR2 SVGIG (reference sequence). CDR3 nucleotides: TGTGCCTGGAGTGTAACTCTAGGAGCTTTCTTT. Its protein product is CAWSVTLGAFF.

This chain connects TRBV5-5 to TRBJ1-2; weak D call: TRBD1 (5 bases). V was clipped by 1 base and J by 4 bases, with 14 bases between them. CDR3 length: 15 amino acids. Germline V gene data show CDR1 as SGHKS and CDR2 as YYEKEE (reference sequence). CDR3 protein: CASSLSTEGPYGYTF. CDR3 DNA sequence: TGTGCCAGCAGCTTGTCCACCGAGGGACCCTATGGCTACACCTTC.

This clonotype was detected only a few times. This sequence joins TRBV10-1 and TRBJ1-2; possible D gene TRBD1, 5 bases. The CDR3 sequence is 17 residues long. Germline values: CDR1 WNHNN, CDR2 SYGVQD (reference sequence). The germline V and J ends were trimmed by 1 base and 0 bases, with 15 bases remaining between them. CDR3 nucleotide sequence: TGCGCCAGCAGTGAGTGGAACAGGTCGGGGGCTAACTATGGCTACACCTTC. It yields the protein CASSEWNRSGANYGYTF.

This clonotype was detected only a few times. The chain employs TRBV19 and TRBJ2-7; D is perhaps TRBD1 (6 bases). CDR3 length: 13 residues. The ends were cut back, 4 bases at V and 4 bases at J, with 11 bases in the middle. From germline, CDR1 is LNHDA and CDR2 SQIVND (reference sequence). Here the CDR3 DNA reads TGTGCCAGTAGTAGACCAGGGGCGTACGAGCAGTACTTC. Residues: CASSRPGAYEQYF.

The chain is built from TRBV5-1 and TRBJ1-1, with D possibly TRBD1 on 5 matching bases. Trimming shortened V by 4 bases and J by 1 base, and 11 bases separated the two germline ends. This CDR3 has 14 residues. CDR1 SGHRS and CDR2 YFSETQ come from the germline V gene. The CDR3 protein is CASSPGHRNTEAFF. The CDR3, as DNA: TGCGCCAGCAGCCCAGGACATCGGAACACTGAAGCTTTCTTT.

The chain recombines TRBV27 with TRBJ2-1, with 9 bases identical to TRBD2. CDR1 and CDR2 from the germline V gene are MNHEY and SMNVEV (reference sequence). The V segment lost 8 bases and the J segment 8 bases; nucleotides outside the gene matches: 4. The CDR3 is made up of 12 amino acids. The CDR3 bases are TGTGCCAGCGGCCGACTAGCGGATGAGCAGTTCTTC. Its protein product is CASGRLADEQFF.

Note on this clonotype: Being one base from a much bigger clone, this may be a read error. The chain carries TRBV3-1 and TRBJ1-2, with D perhaps matching TRBD1 (5 bases). Germline lookup yields CDR1 LGHDT and CDR2 YNNKEL (reference sequence). The CDR3 length is 18 residues. The CDR3 loop reads CASCQARGAGSTNYGYTF. In nucleotides, the CDR3 is TGTGCCAGCTGCCAAGCCCGAGGGGCGGGGTCAACTAACTATGGCTACACCTTC.

CDR3 loop: CSVALIAGANVLTF. In DNA, the CDR3 is TGCAGCGTTGCCCTGATAGCGGGGGCCAACGTCCTGACTTTC. This chain joins TRBV29-1 and TRBJ2-6, with D possibly matching TRBD2 (5 bases). From germline, CDR1 is SQVTM and CDR2 ANQGSEA. The CDR3 is made up of 14 amino acids. With 4 bases removed from V and 4 bases from J, the gap between germline ends came to 11 bases.

Only a few counts were recorded for this clonotype. The chain joins TRBV29-1 to TRBJ2-7; 10 bases match TRBD2. V dropped 2 bases and J dropped 2; count of bases not matched to a gene: 6. This CDR3 contains 15 residues. Germline CDR1 SQVTM, CDR2 ANQGSEA. DNA for the CDR3: TGCAGCGTTGAACCACTAGCGGGGAGGACCTACGAGCAGTACTTC. Its protein product is CSVEPLAGRTYEQYF.

This clonotype has only a few counts. J is TRBJ2-5 and V is TRBV28; TRBD2 matches at 7 bases. Germline CDR1 reads MDHEN; CDR2 reads SYDVKM. The ends lost 0 bases at V and 1 base at J; junction bases unmatched: 2. The CDR3 spans 15 residues. DNA of the CDR3: TGTGCCAGCAGTTTATGGCGGGAGTCCCAAGAGACCCAGTACTTC. This translates into CASSLWRESQETQYF.

This sequence joins TRBV29-1 and TRBJ1-1; D is ambiguous. This CDR3 has 12 residues. V was clipped by 4 bases and J by 1 base, with 7 bases between them. Germline V gene sequence: CDR1 SQVTM, CDR2 ANQGSEA. This CDR3 is CSVAQRNTEAFF. The CDR3 DNA reads TGCAGCGTTGCTCAGAGGAACACTGAAGCTTTCTTT.

The chain uses TRBV12-3 or TRBV12-4 and TRBJ1-1; TRBD1 might be the D (6 bases). V lost 5 bases to trimming and J lost 4 bases, with 8 bases between them. This CDR3 comprises 12 residues. CDR3: CASSTGSTEAFF. CDR3 coding DNA: TGTGCCAGCAGTACAGGGTCCACTGAAGCTTTCTTT.

The table lists this clonotype with a few counts. The rearrangement joins TRBV5-1 to TRBJ1-4; TRBD1 matches at 7 bases. After removal of 0 bases from V and 4 bases from J, the junction contained 6 bases not matched to a gene. The length of the CDR3 is 16 residues. CDR1 and CDR2 from the germline V gene are SGHRS and YFSETQ. CDR3 in DNA: TGCGCCAGCAGCTTGGAAGGGACAGTCCTTAATGAAAAACTGTTTTTT. Its translation: CASSLEGTVLNEKLFF.

This clonotype was recorded many times. The J gene is TRBJ2-1, the V gene TRBV7-8; TRBD1 aligns across 8 bases. This CDR3 has 15 amino acids. Germline V gene lookup returns CDR1 SGHVS and CDR2 FQNEAQ. The trim removed 5 bases at V and 7 bases at J, leaving 10 bases unmatched. CDR3 protein: CASSLKVDRVNEQFF. The CDR3 nucleotides read TGTGCCAGCAGCCTAAAGGTGGACAGGGTAAATGAGCAGTTCTTC.

This clonotype has ten or more counts. The genes are TRBV2 and TRBJ2-2; the match to TRBD2 covers 9 bases. Germline assignment: CDR1 SNHLY and CDR2 FYNNEI. CDR3 length: 19 amino acids. Trimming took 2 bases from V and 4 from J; bases not matched to a gene: 14. CDR3 protein: CASSEQLAGFSPRTGELFF. As DNA, the CDR3 is TGTGCCAGCAGTGAACAGCTAGCGGGATTTTCCCCACGCACCGGGGAGCTGTTTTTT.

In its sample, this clonotype was seen once. The chain links TRBV20-1 to TRBJ2-1, with D possibly being TRBD2 (6 bases). Germline V gene lookup returns CDR1 DFQATT and CDR2 SNEGSKA (reference sequence). Trimming removed 0 bases from V and 0 bases from J, with 18 bases in between. The CDR3 runs 18 residues. The CDR3, as DNA: TGCAGTGCTAGAGATCCCTCGGGAGTGGGGGGCTCCTACAATGAGCAGTTCTTC. It translates to CSARDPSGVGGSYNEQFF.

The table lists this clonotype with many counts. The gene calls are TRBV5-1 and TRBJ2-2; D gene unclear. Germline assignment: CDR1 SGHRS and CDR2 YFSETQ. CDR3 size: 14 residues. V was cut by 0 bases and J by 6 bases, with 9 bases left in between. CDR3 region: CASSLAPKAGELFF. Here the CDR3 DNA reads TGCGCCAGCAGCTTGGCGCCCAAGGCCGGGGAGCTGTTTTTT.

There are many counts of this clonotype. This sequence joins TRBV29-1 and TRBJ2-2, with 7 bases identical to TRBD2. There are 15 residues in the CDR3. CDR1 and CDR2 (germline): SQVTM, ANQGSEA. The V and J ends lost 6 bases and 2 bases, in that order; junction bases with no gene match: 9. The CDR3 sequence is CSVPRGDYNTGELFF. CDR3 DNA sequence: TGCAGCGTCCCCCGGGGGGATTATAACACCGGGGAGCTGTTTTTT.

In its sample, this clonotype was seen a few times. The chain recombines TRBV5-6 with TRBJ2-1; 7 nucleotides line up with TRBD2. V gave up 4 bases and J gave up 0 bases; unmatched junction bases: 10. Germline V gene data show CDR1 as SGHDT and CDR2 as YYEEEE. This CDR3 contains 17 residues. CDR3 loop: CASSLLTSAFSYNEQFF. The CDR3 DNA sequence: TGTGCCAGCAGCCTTCTCACTAGCGCCTTCTCCTACAATGAGCAGTTCTTC.

This clonotype was counted between two and nine times. The chain carries TRBV14 and TRBJ2-3, with D possibly TRBD2 on 6 matching bases. CDR3 size: 16 residues. Germline assignment: CDR1 SGHDN and CDR2 FVKESK. V was shortened by 5 bases and J by 0 bases, with 15 bases between the two germline ends. As DNA, the CDR3 is TGTGCCAGCAGCGGTTTCGCGGGACTGAGCACAGATACGCAGTATTTT. This codes for CASSGFAGLSTDTQYF.

Many counts were recorded for this clonotype. The J gene is TRBJ2-7, the V gene TRBV7-2; D perhaps matches TRBD2 (5 bases). CDR3 size: 15 residues. V was cut by 1 base and J by 1 base, with 11 bases left in between. Germline CDR1 and CDR2: SGHTA and FQGNSA. CDR3 loop: CASSLVRGRSYEQYF. The CDR3 bases are TGTGCCAGCAGCTTAGTTCGAGGGCGGTCCTACGAGCAGTACTTC.

This sequence joins TRBV7-2 and TRBJ2-4; no reliable D call. V lost 4 bases to trimming and J lost 4 bases, with 8 bases between them. This CDR3 has 13 amino acids. Per germline, CDR1 SGHTA and CDR2 FQGNSA. The CDR3 is CASSSPMKNIQYF. CDR3 sequence (DNA): TGTGCCAGCAGCTCGCCGATGAAAAACATTCAGTACTTC. The entire variable domain, with the rest obtained from reference TRBV7-2 and TRBJ2-4, is as follows: GAGVSQSPSNKVTEKGKDVELRCDPISGHTALYWYRQSLGQGLEFLIYFQGNSAPDKSGLPSDRFSAERTGGSVSTLTIQRTQQEDSAVYLCASSSPMKNIQYFGAGTRLSVL.